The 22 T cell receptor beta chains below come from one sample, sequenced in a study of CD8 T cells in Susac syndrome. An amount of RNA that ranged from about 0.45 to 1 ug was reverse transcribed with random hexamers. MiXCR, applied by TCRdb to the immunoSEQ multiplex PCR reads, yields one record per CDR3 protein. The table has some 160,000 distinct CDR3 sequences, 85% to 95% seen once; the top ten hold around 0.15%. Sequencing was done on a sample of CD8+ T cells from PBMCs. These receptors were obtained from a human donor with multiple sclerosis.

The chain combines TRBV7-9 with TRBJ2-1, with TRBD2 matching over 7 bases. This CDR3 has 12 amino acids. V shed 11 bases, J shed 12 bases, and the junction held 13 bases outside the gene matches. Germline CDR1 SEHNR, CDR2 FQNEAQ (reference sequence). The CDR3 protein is CAGEGYRPGQFF. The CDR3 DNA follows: TGTGCCGGGGAGGGCTATCGACCCGGGCAGTTCTTC.

The CDR3 bases are TGCAGTGCTCAGCTGGGTTTCGATACGCAGTATTTT. It is translated as CSAQLGFDTQYF. J is TRBJ2-3 and V is TRBV20-1; no definite D call. The CDR3 consists of 12 residues. V lost 5 bases and J 6 bases, leaving 12 bases between the germline ends. Germline CDR1 DFQATT, CDR2 SNEGSKA (reference sequence).

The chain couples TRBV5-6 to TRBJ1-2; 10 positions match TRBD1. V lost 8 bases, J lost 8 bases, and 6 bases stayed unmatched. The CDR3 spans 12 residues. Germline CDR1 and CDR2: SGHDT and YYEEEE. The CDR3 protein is CASRQGAKGYTF. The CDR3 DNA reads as TGTGCCAGTCGACAGGGGGCGAAGGGCTACACCTTC.

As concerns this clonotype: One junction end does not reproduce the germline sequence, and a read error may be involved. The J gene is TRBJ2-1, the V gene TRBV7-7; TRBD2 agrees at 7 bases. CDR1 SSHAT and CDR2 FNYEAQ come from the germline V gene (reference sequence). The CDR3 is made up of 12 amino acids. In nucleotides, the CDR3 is TGTGCTAGCAGCTTTCCGGGAGGTGAGCAGTTCTTC. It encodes CASSFPGGEQFF.

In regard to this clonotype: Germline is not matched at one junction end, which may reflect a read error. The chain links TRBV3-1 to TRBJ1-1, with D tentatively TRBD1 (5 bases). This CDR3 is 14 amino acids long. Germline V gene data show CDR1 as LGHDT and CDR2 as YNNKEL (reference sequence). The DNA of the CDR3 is TGTGCCAGCAGCCCAGGGCGGGGAGACACTGAAGTTTTCTTT. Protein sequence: CASSPGRGDTEVFF.

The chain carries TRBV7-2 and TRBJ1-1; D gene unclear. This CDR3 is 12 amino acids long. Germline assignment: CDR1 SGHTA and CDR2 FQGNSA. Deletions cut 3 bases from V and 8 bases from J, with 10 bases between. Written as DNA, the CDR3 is TGTGCCAGCAGCTTCGAGGTGGTCGAAGCTTTCTTT. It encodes CASSFEVVEAFF.

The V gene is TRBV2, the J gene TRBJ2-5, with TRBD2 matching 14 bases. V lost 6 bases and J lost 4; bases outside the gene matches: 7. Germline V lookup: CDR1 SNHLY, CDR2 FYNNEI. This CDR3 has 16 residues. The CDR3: CASRTGTSGGRETQYF. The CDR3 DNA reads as TGTGCCAGCAGGACCGGGACTAGCGGGGGACGAGAGACCCAGTACTTC.

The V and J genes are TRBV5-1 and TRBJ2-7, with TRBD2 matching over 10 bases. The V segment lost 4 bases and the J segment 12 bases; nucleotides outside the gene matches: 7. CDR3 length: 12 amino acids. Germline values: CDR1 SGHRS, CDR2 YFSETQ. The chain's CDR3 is CASSLTSGVSYF. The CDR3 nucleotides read TGCGCCAGCAGCCTAACTAGCGGGGTTTCGTACTTC. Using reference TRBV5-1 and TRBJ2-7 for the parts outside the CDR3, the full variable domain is KAGVTQTPRYLIKTRGQQVTLSCSPISGHRSVSWYQQTPGQGLQFLFEYFSETQRNKGNFPGRFSGRQFSNSRSEMNVSTLELGDSALYLCASSLTSGVSYFGPGTRLTVT.

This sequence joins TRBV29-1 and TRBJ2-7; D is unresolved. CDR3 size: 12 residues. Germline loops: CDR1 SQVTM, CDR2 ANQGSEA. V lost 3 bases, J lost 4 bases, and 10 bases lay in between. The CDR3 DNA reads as TGCAGCGTTGAGACCTATTCTTACGAGCAGTACTTC. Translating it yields CSVETYSYEQYF.

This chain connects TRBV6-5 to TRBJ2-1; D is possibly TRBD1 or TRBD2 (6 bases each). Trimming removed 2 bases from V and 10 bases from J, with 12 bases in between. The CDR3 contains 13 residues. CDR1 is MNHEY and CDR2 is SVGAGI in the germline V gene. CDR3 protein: CASSYIGGHEQFF. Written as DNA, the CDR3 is TGTGCCAGCAGTTACATAGGGGGGCACGAGCAGTTCTTC.

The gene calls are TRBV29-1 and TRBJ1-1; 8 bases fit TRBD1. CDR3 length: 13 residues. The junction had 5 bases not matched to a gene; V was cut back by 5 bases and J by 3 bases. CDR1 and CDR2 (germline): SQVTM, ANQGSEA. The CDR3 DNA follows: TGCAGCGTTTGGACAGGGAGGGACACTGAAGCTTTCTTT. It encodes CSVWTGRDTEAFF.

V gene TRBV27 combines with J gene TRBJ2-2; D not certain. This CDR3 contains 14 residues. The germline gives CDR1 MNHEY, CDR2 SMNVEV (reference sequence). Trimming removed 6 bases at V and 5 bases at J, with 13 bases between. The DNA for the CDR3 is TGTGCCAGCAGCCCCCCAGCAGGTACCGGGGAGCTGTTTTTT. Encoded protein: CASSPPAGTGELFF.

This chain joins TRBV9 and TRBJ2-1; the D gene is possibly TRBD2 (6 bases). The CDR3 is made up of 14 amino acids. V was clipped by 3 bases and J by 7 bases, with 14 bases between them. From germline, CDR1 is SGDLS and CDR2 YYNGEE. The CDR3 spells CASSAVTEGNEQFF. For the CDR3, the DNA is TGTGCCAGCAGCGCAGTGACGGAGGGAAATGAGCAGTTCTTC.

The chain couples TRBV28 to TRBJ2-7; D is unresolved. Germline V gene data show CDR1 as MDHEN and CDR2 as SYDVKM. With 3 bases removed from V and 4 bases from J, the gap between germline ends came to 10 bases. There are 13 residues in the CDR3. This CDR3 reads CASSFVQTYEQYF. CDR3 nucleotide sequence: TGTGCCAGCAGTTTTGTCCAAACATACGAGCAGTACTTC.

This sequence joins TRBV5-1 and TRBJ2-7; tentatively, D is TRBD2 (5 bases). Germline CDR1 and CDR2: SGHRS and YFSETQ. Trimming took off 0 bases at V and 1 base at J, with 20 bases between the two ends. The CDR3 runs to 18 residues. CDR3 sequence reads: CASSLAPGLAGSSYEQYF. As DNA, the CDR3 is TGCGCCAGCAGCTTGGCTCCCGGCCTAGCTGGGAGTTCCTACGAGCAGTACTTC.

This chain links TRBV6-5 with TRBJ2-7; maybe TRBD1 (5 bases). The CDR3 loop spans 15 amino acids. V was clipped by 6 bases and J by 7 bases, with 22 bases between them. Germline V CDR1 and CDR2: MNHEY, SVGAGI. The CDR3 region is CASRPYRSSPWEQYF. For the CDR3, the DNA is TGTGCCAGCAGACCTTACAGGTCCAGCCCCTGGGAGCAGTACTTC.

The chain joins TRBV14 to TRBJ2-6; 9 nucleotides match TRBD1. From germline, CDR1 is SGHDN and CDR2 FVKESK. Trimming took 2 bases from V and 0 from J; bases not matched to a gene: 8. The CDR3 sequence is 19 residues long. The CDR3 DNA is TGTGCCAGCAGCCAATTTCGGACAGGGGCATTCTCTGGGGCCAACGTCCTGACTTTC. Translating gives CASSQFRTGAFSGANVLTF. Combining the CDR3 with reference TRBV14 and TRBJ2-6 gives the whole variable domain EAGVTQFPSHSVIEKGQTVTLRCDPISGHDNLYWYRRVMGKEIKFLLHFVKESKQDESGMPNNRFLAERTGGTYSTLKVQPAELEDSGVYFCASSQFRTGAFSGANVLTFGAGSRLTVL.

CDR3 in amino acids: CASSLSGGFGETQYF. CDR3 sequence (DNA): TGTGCCAGCAGCTTAAGTGGGGGCTTTGGTGAGACCCAGTACTTC. This chain links TRBV7-3 with TRBJ2-5; weak D call: TRBD1 (6 bases). V lost 1 base and J 5 bases, leaving 14 bases between the germline ends. The CDR3 is made up of 15 amino acids. Germline V gene sequence: CDR1 SGHTA, CDR2 FQGTGA.

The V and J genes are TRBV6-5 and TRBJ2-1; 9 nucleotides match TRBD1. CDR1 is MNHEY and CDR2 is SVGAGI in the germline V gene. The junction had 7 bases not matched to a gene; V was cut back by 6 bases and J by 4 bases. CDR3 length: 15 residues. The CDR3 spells CASSTGTGLYNEQFF. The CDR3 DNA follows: TGTGCCAGCAGCACCGGGACAGGGCTTTACAATGAGCAGTTCTTC.

CDR3 nucleotide sequence: TGCAGCGTTCTGCTAGCCGGAGAGACCCAGTACTTC. It codes for CSVLLAGETQYF. The genes are TRBV29-1 and TRBJ2-5, with a possible D match to TRBD2 (5 bases). Trimming removed 5 bases at V and 4 bases at J, with 11 bases between. This CDR3 is built from 12 residues. Germline V gene data show CDR1 as SQVTM and CDR2 as ANQGSEA.

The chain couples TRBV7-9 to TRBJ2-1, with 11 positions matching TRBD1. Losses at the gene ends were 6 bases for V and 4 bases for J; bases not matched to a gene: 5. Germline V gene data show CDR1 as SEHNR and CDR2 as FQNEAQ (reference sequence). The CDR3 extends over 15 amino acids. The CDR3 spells CASRGDRGAYNEQFF. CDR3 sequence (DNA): TGTGCCAGCAGAGGGGACAGGGGGGCGTACAATGAGCAGTTCTTC.

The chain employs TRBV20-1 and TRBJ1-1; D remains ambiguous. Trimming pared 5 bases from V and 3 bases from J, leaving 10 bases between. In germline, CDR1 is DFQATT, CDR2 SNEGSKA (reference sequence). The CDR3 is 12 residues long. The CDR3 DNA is TGCAGTGCTGGACCGAGGGACACTGAAGCTTTCTTT. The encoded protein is CSAGPRDTEAFF.